The 6 T cell receptor beta chains below all came from one sample that was sequenced in a study of T cells in Graves' hyperthyroidism and ophthalmopathy. Amplified TCR beta CDR3 regions derived from RNA transcripts. In the first-round RT-PCR of the TCR CDR3, the HTBI primer set was used. TCRdb reprocessed the multiplex PCR reads via MiXCR and lists one record per CDR3 protein. In the table there are a few hundred thousand distinct CDR3 sequences, 12% to 15% of which are singletons. Source material: blood. The receptors here all came from a woman aged 45-60 years with Graves' hyperthyroidism that later progressed to Graves' ophthalmopathy.

Ten or more counts support this clonotype. The chain carries TRBV2 and TRBJ1-4, with TRBD1 matching 8 bases. The CDR3 length is 12 residues. The germline V gene has CDR1 SNHLY and CDR2 FYNNEI. V was clipped by 9 bases and J by 7 bases; unmatched bases: 4. The CDR3 sequence is CASGTGGEKLFF. CDR3 coding DNA: TGTGCCAGTGGGACAGGTGGTGAAAAACTGTTTTTT.

There are a few counts of this clonotype. The genes are TRBV4-2 and TRBJ1-5; D gene ambiguous. This CDR3 is 15 amino acids long. Trimming took 0 bases from V and 3 from J, leaving 9 bases between them. Germline loops: CDR1 LGHNA, CDR2 YNFKEQ. The DNA of the CDR3 is TGTGCCAGCAGCCAAGATTACAGTTCCAATCAGCCCCAGCATTTT. Protein: CASSQDYSSNQPQHF.

This clonotype has at least ten counts. This chain links TRBV11-1 with TRBJ2-1; no clear D gene. Germline assignment: CDR1 SGHAT and CDR2 FQDESV (reference sequence). The CDR3 runs 14 residues. The V gene lost 5 bases and the J gene lost 7 bases, with 15 bases spanning the gap. CDR3 bases: TGTGCCAGCAGCCACTCATGGCGTAGGAATGAGCAGTTCTTC. Encoded protein: CASSHSWRRNEQFF.

In the case of this clonotype: Mismatch with germline at one junction end may stem from a read error. The rearrangement joins TRBV5-1 to TRBJ2-3, with 11 bases aligning to TRBD2. This CDR3 region has 18 residues. The V gene's germline CDR1 is SGHRS and CDR2 YFSETQ. For the CDR3, the DNA is TGTGCCAGCAACACCATACTACTAGCGGGAGTAGGGCCAGATACGCAGTATTTT. Translated, it gives CASNTILLAGVGPDTQYF.

This clonotype is a singleton in its sample. The rearrangement uses TRBV11-2 and TRBJ2-3; D is possibly TRBD2 (5 bases). Trimming removed 3 bases from V and 4 bases from J, with 17 bases in between. The CDR3 loop spans 16 amino acids. Germline assignment: CDR1 SGHAT and CDR2 FQNNGV. CDR3 in DNA: TGTGCCAGCAGCTTCCAACTAGTCAGGAGCGCAGATACGCAGTATTTT. As protein: CASSFQLVRSADTQYF.

In its sample, this clonotype was seen many times. V usage is TRBV12-3 or TRBV12-4 and J usage is TRBJ1-4; 8 bases fit TRBD1. The CDR3 runs to 15 residues. The V and J ends lost 5 bases and 6 bases, in that order; junction bases with no gene match: 8. The CDR3 nucleotides are TGTGCCAGCAGTATCCCCGGGACAGGATATGAAAAACTGTTTTTT. This codes for CASSIPGTGYEKLFF.